This T cell receptor beta chain was identified in a study of vaccination effects on CD4 cells after COVID-19. Study-level results: Small numbers of convalescent patients limited the study. It also lacked early post-infection timepoints.

Per the germline V gene, CDR1 is SQVTM and CDR2 is ANQGSEA. Between the trimmed V and J ends, which lost 1 base and 0 bases, there was a span of 9 bases. The CDR3 consists of 14 residues. Prior to sequencing, the ViraFEST assay stimulated PBMC with viral peptide pools, which expanded the antigen-specific CD4+ T cells. After roughly ten days in culture, the CD4+ T cells were isolated. Subjects were given two BNT162b2 or mRNA-1273 vaccine doses. TCRdb's copy holds only in-frame clones and misses some; the assay was immunoSEQ multiplex PCR. The table has roughly 71,000 clones, about 80% seen once. Turning to this clone: Its cognate antigen is unknown.

The receptor comes from a human donor who received a COVID-19 vaccine. V gene TRBV29-1 combines with J gene TRBJ1-1; no reliable D call. The specimen was CD4+ T cells from PBMCs cultured with HCoV-229E spike peptides, collected after COVID-19 vaccination. This chain's CDR3 is CSVEVPLMNTEAFF. The CDR3 DNA follows: TGCAGCGTTGAAGTCCCCCTCATGAACACTGAAGCTTTCTTT.